Given below is one T cell receptor beta chain in context. Antigen: not known. The source of the sample is a study of shared clonotypes between healthy human individuals. Germline CDR1 LNHDA, CDR2 SQIVND (reference sequence). This CDR3 is built from 13 residues. J lost 5 bases, V lost 4 bases, and 5 bases had no gene match. Assay: immunoSEQ multiplex PCR; the TCRdb copy retains only in-frame clones and omits some. The sample shows roughly 660,000 clones, about nine tenths of them seen only once. Study-wide results and limits: Inspection by rarefaction showed sorted-subset sequencing to be incomplete despite large depth.

CD8 memory fractions consisted of CD45RO+ and CCR7-negative CD45RA+ TemRA cells together. The chain uses TRBV19 and TRBJ2-7; 7 bases line up with TRBD2. The clonotype comes from a man aged 18 to 29 in good health. Some clones in this sample may be carry-over from other donors' samples. The sequenced sample consisted of memory CD8+ T cells from PBMCs. Sample subset: CD45RO+ cells pooled with CCR7-negative TemRA cells. CDR3 nucleotides: TGTGCCAGTAGTACCAGGACTAGGGACGAGCAGTACTTC. Its protein is CASSTRTRDEQYF.